This TCR beta chain was documented in a study of patients and donors after allogeneic stem cell transplantation (dated by TCRdb to about 2020). The library was produced with RT-PCR. The listed sequencing device is NextSeq 550. Through fastp at Q25 and MiXCR, TCRdb rebuilt clones from the public reads, retaining in-frame beta chains. Under each unique CDR3 protein, matching rows form one entry showing the most common genes and DNA. The table for this sample lists about 960,000 distinct CDR3 sequences; roughly 18% of them were counted only once. In total, the top ten clones hold around 5.5% of the sample. Only a few counts were recorded for this clonotype. Its binding antigen is unknown. No base quality values were provided; no much bigger clone lies one nucleotide off. Reading from cysteine to phenylalanine, the CDR3 counts 16 amino acids. The read is trimmed to its CDR3 DNA, 48 bases read in frame from base 1. CDR1 and CDR2 are drawn from the germline V gene (reference sequence): LNHDA, SQIVND. Between the V and J ends, shortened by 6 bases and 0 bases respectively, the junction contains 16 bases.

The sample taken for sequencing was blood, either unsorted or a sorted T cell fraction (not recorded which). This chain is built from TRBV19 and TRBJ2-3; the D gene is possibly TRBD1 or TRBD2, with 6 bases matching each. This TCR was recovered from a human donor who was either an allogeneic HSCT recipient or a stem cell or donor lymphocyte infusion donor (not recorded which). It is not recorded whose cells these are; they may come from a transplant donor. The bases are TGTGCCAGTAGAACAGGGAGGAGCGTGAGCACAGATACGCAGTATTTT. Translated, this gives CASRTGRSVSTDTQYF. Supplemented by the reference TRBV19 and TRBJ2-3 proteins around the CDR3, the complete variable domain is DGGITQSPKYLFRKEGQNVTLSCEQNLNHDAMYWYRQDPGQGLRLIYYSQIVNDFQKGDIAEGYSVSREKKESFPLTVTSAQKNPTAFYLCASRTGRSVSTDTQYFGPGTRLTVL.